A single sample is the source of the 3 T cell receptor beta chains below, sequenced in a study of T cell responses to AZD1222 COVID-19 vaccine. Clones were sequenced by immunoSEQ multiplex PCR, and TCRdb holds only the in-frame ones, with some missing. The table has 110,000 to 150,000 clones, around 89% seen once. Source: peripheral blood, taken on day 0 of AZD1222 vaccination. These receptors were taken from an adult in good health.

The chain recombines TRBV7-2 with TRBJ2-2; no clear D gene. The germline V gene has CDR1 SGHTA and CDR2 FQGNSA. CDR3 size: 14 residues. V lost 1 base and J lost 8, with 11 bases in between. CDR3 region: CASSLDLRIGELFF. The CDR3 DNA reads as TGTGCCAGCAGCTTAGATCTCAGGATTGGGGAGCTGTTTTTT.

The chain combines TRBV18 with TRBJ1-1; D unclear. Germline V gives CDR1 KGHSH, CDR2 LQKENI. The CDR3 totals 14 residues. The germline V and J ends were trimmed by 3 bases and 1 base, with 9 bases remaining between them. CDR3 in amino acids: CASSPQDGNTEAFF. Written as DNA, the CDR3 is TGTGCCAGCTCACCCCAGGACGGGAACACTGAAGCTTTCTTT. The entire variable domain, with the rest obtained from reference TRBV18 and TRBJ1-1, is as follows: NAGVMQNPRHLVRRRGQEARLRCSPMKGHSHVYWYRQLPEEGLKFMVYLQKENIIDESGMPKERFSAEFPKEGPSILRIQQVVRGDSAAYFCASSPQDGNTEAFFGQGTRLTVV.

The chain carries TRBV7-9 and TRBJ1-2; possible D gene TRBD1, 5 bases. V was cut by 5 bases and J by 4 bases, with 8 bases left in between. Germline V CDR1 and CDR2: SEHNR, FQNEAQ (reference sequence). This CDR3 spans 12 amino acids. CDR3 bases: TGTGCCAGCAGCCGGGACCTCTATGGCTACACCTTC. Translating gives CASSRDLYGYTF.